Listed below are T cell receptor beta chains from one sample, sequenced in a study of cytomegalovirus exposure and HLA in healthy donors. Libraries were prepared by immunoSEQ multiplex PCR; TCRdb keeps only in-frame clonotypes and omits some of them. The sample carries some 250,000 clones, more than 75% recorded once. The sequenced sample consisted of PBMCs. The receptors here all came from a woman aged 40 to 50 in good health and CMV-seropositive. Each CDR3 is given with its conserved first and last residue. The D gene is left open where the match is weak. Not every row has a clone size; where given, it reads once, few, many or a size class.

v_gene: TRBV7-9
abundance: NA
j_gene: TRBJ1-1
d_gene: TRBD1
CDR3aa: CSSSPDNQERGQAFF
CDR3nt: TGTTCCAGCAGCCCAGATAATCAGGAGAGGGGGCAAGCTTTCTTT

v_gene: TRBV7-8
abundance: NA
j_gene: TRBJ2-1
d_gene: NA
CDR3aa: CASSSRVFDEQFF
CDR3nt: TGTGCCAGCAGCTCCCGGGTTTTTGATGAGCAGTTCTTC

v_gene: TRBV2
abundance: NA
j_gene: TRBJ1-5
d_gene: NA
CDR3aa: CASSVRGDQPQHF
CDR3nt: TGTGCCAGCAGTGTCAGGGGAGATCAGCCCCAGCATTTT

v_gene: TRBV7-6
abundance: NA
j_gene: TRBJ2-1
d_gene: TRBD1
CDR3aa: CASSRRTGLNNEQFF
CDR3nt: TGTGCCAGCAGCCGTCGGACAGGCCTGAACAATGAGCAGTTCTTC

v_gene: TRBV5-1
abundance: NA
j_gene: TRBJ2-1
d_gene: NA
CDR3aa: CASSADRYPSYNEQFF
CDR3nt: TGCGCCAGCAGCGCCGACAGGTATCCCTCCTACAATGAGCAGTTCTTC

v_gene: TRBV29-1
abundance: NA
j_gene: TRBJ1-2
d_gene: TRBD1
CDR3aa: CSAGTAYTF
CDR3nt: TGCAGCGCCGGGACAGCTTACACCTTC

v_gene: TRBV6-1
abundance: once
j_gene: TRBJ1-5
d_gene: NA
CDR3aa: CASRVTGGNQPQHF
CDR3nt: TGTGCCAGCAGGGTCACGGGAGGCAATCAGCCCCAGCATTTT

v_gene: TRBV11-1
abundance: NA
j_gene: TRBJ1-2
d_gene: NA
CDR3aa: CASSAQGRGYTF
CDR3nt: TGTGCCAGCAGCGCACAGGGTCGGGGCTACACCTTC

v_gene: TRBV20-1
abundance: NA
j_gene: TRBJ2-2
d_gene: NA
CDR3aa: CSARGAGELFF
CDR3nt: TGCAGTGCTAGGGGCGCCGGGGAGCTGTTTTTT

v_gene: TRBV27
abundance: NA
j_gene: TRBJ1-1
d_gene: NA
CDR3aa: CASSSTRGEGEAFF
CDR3nt: TGTGCCAGCAGTTCAACCAGGGGTGAGGGTGAAGCTTTCTTT

v_gene: TRBV5-1
abundance: NA
j_gene: TRBJ2-7
d_gene: TRBD1
CDR3aa: CASSLPGTGVHEQYF
CDR3nt: TGCGCCAGCAGCTTGCCCGGGACAGGGGTCCACGAGCAGTACTTC

v_gene: TRBV4-1
abundance: NA
j_gene: TRBJ1-1
d_gene: TRBD1
CDR3aa: CASSLGTGQNTEAFF
CDR3nt: TGCGCCAGCAGCTTGGGGACAGGGCAGAACACTGAAGCTTTCTTT

v_gene: TRBV9
abundance: NA
j_gene: TRBJ2-2
d_gene: TRBD2
CDR3aa: CASSPLAGATGELFF
CDR3nt: TGTGCCAGCAGCCCACTAGCGGGAGCCACCGGGGAGCTGTTTTTT

v_gene: TRBV5-8
abundance: NA
j_gene: TRBJ1-4
d_gene: NA
CDR3aa: CASSLGGRTAEKLFF
CDR3nt: TGTGCCAGCAGCTTGGGAGGTCGGACAGCTGAAAAACTGTTTTTT

v_gene: TRBV19
abundance: NA
j_gene: TRBJ2-7
d_gene: NA
CDR3aa: CASSRSGVSDYEQYF
CDR3nt: TGTGCCAGTAGTCGATCAGGGGTATCAGACTACGAGCAGTACTTC

v_gene: TRBV2
abundance: once
j_gene: TRBJ1-2
d_gene: NA
CDR3aa: CASRDLGLNYGYTF
CDR3nt: TGTGCCAGCAGAGACCTGGGACTGAACTATGGCTACACCTTC

v_gene: TRBV6-5
abundance: NA
j_gene: TRBJ2-2
d_gene: TRBD1
CDR3aa: CATLQGALTGELFF
CDR3nt: TGTGCCACCCTACAGGGGGCCCTCACCGGGGAGCTGTTTTTT

v_gene: TRBV9
abundance: NA
j_gene: TRBJ2-7
d_gene: NA
CDR3aa: CASSPRGEFSYEQYF
CDR3nt: TGTGCCAGCAGCCCCCGCGGGGAGTTCTCCTACGAGCAGTACTTC

v_gene: TRBV19
abundance: NA
j_gene: TRBJ1-5
d_gene: NA
CDR3aa: CASSSTNKRDQPQHF
CDR3nt: TGTGCCAGTAGTTCCACCAACAAGCGAGATCAGCCCCAGCATTTT

v_gene: TRBV30
abundance: NA
j_gene: TRBJ2-3
d_gene: TRBD2
CDR3aa: CAWGLAGDTQYF
CDR3nt: TGTGCCTGGGGACTAGCGGGCGATACGCAGTATTTT

v_gene: TRBV11-3
abundance: few
j_gene: TRBJ2-1
d_gene: NA
CDR3aa: CASSFLRWGASGYNEQFF
CDR3nt: TGTGCCAGCAGCTTCTTGAGGTGGGGGGCTAGCGGATACAATGAGCAGTTCTTC

v_gene: TRBV7-2
abundance: NA
j_gene: TRBJ1-1
d_gene: NA
CDR3aa: CASSLELEAFF
CDR3nt: TGTGCCAGCAGCTTAGAGCTTGAAGCTTTCTTT

v_gene: TRBV11-1
abundance: NA
j_gene: TRBJ2-7
d_gene: TRBD1
CDR3aa: CASSPGTGDYEQYF
CDR3nt: TGTGCCAGCAGTCCCGGGACAGGGGACTACGAGCAGTACTTC

v_gene: TRBV27
abundance: NA
j_gene: TRBJ2-5
d_gene: NA
CDR3aa: CASSPSPREQYF
CDR3nt: TGTGCCAGCAGTCCCTCCCCCCGGGAGCAGTACTTC

v_gene: TRBV7-2
abundance: NA
j_gene: TRBJ2-2
d_gene: NA
CDR3aa: CASSLAAPRYIANTGELFF
CDR3nt: TGTGCCAGCAGCTTAGCCGCTCCCAGATATATTGCGAACACCGGGGAGCTGTTTTTT

v_gene: TRBV5-1
abundance: NA
j_gene: TRBJ1-3
d_gene: TRBD1
CDR3aa: CAATGTGNDVGRYTIYF
CDR3nt: TGCGCCGCCACAGGGACAGGGAATGATGTGGGGCGCTACACCATATATTTT

v_gene: TRBV29-1
abundance: NA
j_gene: TRBJ1-1
d_gene: TRBD1
CDR3aa: CSVSWTGDTEAFF
CDR3nt: TGCAGCGTTAGTTGGACAGGGGACACTGAAGCTTTCTTT

v_gene: TRBV9
abundance: NA
j_gene: TRBJ2-3
d_gene: NA
CDR3aa: CASSVARGIDTQYF
CDR3nt: TGTGCCAGCAGCGTAGCGAGGGGGATTGATACGCAGTATTTT

v_gene: TRBV10-3
abundance: few
j_gene: TRBJ1-1
d_gene: TRBD1
CDR3aa: CAISESTGVVEAFF
CDR3nt: TGTGCCATCAGTGAGTCAACAGGGGTCGTTGAAGCTTTCTTT

v_gene: TRBV18
abundance: NA
j_gene: TRBJ1-1
d_gene: TRBD1
CDR3aa: CASSPIQGAAEAFF
CDR3nt: TGTGCCAGCTCACCAATACAGGGGGCGGCTGAAGCTTTCTTT

v_gene: TRBV5-1
abundance: NA
j_gene: TRBJ2-1
d_gene: TRBD1
CDR3aa: CASTLEGQGPSRRFF
CDR3nt: TGCGCCAGCACCCTAGAGGGACAGGGGCCGTCACGGAGGTTCTTC

v_gene: TRBV27
abundance: few
j_gene: TRBJ2-2
d_gene: NA
CDR3aa: CASTWGGQVNTGELFF
CDR3nt: TGTGCCAGCACGTGGGGAGGACAGGTGAACACCGGGGAGCTGTTTTTT

v_gene: TRBV30
abundance: once
j_gene: TRBJ2-7
d_gene: TRBD2
CDR3aa: CAWSVQRGGKYEQYF
CDR3nt: TGTGCCTGGAGTGTACAGCGGGGGGGGAAGTACGAGCAGTACTTC

v_gene: TRBV4-2
abundance: NA
j_gene: TRBJ1-6
d_gene: NA
CDR3aa: CASSQEGVHSPLHF
CDR3nt: TGTGCCAGCAGCCAAGAAGGGGTTCATTCACCCCTCCACTTT

v_gene: TRBV25-1
abundance: NA
j_gene: TRBJ2-5
d_gene: NA
CDR3aa: CASSEEGFSQYF
CDR3nt: TGTGCCAGCAGTGAGGAGGGTTTCAGTCAGTACTTC

v_gene: TRBV30
abundance: NA
j_gene: TRBJ1-2
d_gene: NA
CDR3aa: CAWSVLGPGGGYTF
CDR3nt: TGTGCCTGGAGTGTATTAGGTCCCGGGGGTGGCTACACCTTC

v_gene: TRBV7-9
abundance: once
j_gene: TRBJ1-1
d_gene: NA
CDR3aa: CASSFQGTNTEAFF
CDR3nt: TGTGCCAGCAGCTTTCAGGGGACGAACACTGAAGCTTTCTTT

v_gene: TRBV7-9
abundance: NA
j_gene: TRBJ2-7
d_gene: TRBD1
CDR3aa: CASSLTGGAAREQYF
CDR3nt: TGTGCCAGCAGCTTAACAGGGGGCGCAGCTAGGGAGCAGTACTTC

v_gene: TRBV7-6
abundance: few
j_gene: TRBJ1-4
d_gene: NA
CDR3aa: CASSEESGYNEKLFF
CDR3nt: TGTGCCAGCAGTGAGGAAAGCGGCTATAATGAAAAACTGTTTTTT

v_gene: TRBV5-1
abundance: NA
j_gene: TRBJ2-7
d_gene: NA
CDR3aa: CASSLNAGSSYEQYF
CDR3nt: TGCGCCAGCAGCTTGAACGCGGGTAGCTCCTACGAGCAGTACTTC

v_gene: TRBV15
abundance: NA
j_gene: TRBJ2-3
d_gene: TRBD2
CDR3aa: CATWSGGAGETTDTQYF
CDR3nt: TGTGCCACCTGGAGCGGGGGGGCCGGGGAGACCACAGATACGCAGTATTTT

v_gene: TRBV2
abundance: NA
j_gene: TRBJ1-2
d_gene: TRBD1
CDR3aa: CASSEEGQGYGYTF
CDR3nt: TGTGCCAGCAGTGAGGAGGGACAGGGCTATGGCTACACCTTC

v_gene: TRBV2
abundance: NA
j_gene: TRBJ2-7
d_gene: NA
CDR3aa: CASSSAGAYEQYF
CDR3nt: TGTGCCAGCAGTTCTGCAGGGGCCTACGAGCAGTACTTC

v_gene: TRBV11-3
abundance: NA
j_gene: TRBJ2-5
d_gene: NA
CDR3aa: CASSWTAQETQYF
CDR3nt: TGTGCCAGCAGTTGGACAGCCCAAGAGACCCAGTACTTC

v_gene: TRBV5-1
abundance: NA
j_gene: TRBJ2-3
d_gene: NA
CDR3aa: CASSLYLTDTQYF
CDR3nt: TGCGCCAGCAGCTTGTATCTCACAGATACGCAGTATTTT

v_gene: TRBV7-6
abundance: NA
j_gene: TRBJ2-1
d_gene: TRBD2
CDR3aa: CASSSRLAGGSYNEQFF
CDR3nt: TGTGCCAGCAGCTCCAGACTAGCGGGAGGGTCTTACAATGAGCAGTTCTTC

v_gene: TRBV6-1
abundance: NA
j_gene: TRBJ1-4
d_gene: NA
CDR3aa: CASSAGATNEKLFF
CDR3nt: TGTGCCAGCAGTGCCGGAGCAACTAATGAAAAACTGTTTTTT

v_gene: TRBV15
abundance: NA
j_gene: TRBJ1-4
d_gene: NA
CDR3aa: CATSRERTARTNEKLFF
CDR3nt: TGTGCCACCAGCAGAGAAAGGACAGCCCGAACTAATGAAAAACTGTTTTTT

v_gene: TRBV5-4
abundance: NA
j_gene: TRBJ1-4
d_gene: NA
CDR3aa: CASSQQVANEKLFF
CDR3nt: TGTGCCAGCAGCCAACAGGTGGCTAATGAAAAACTGTTTTTT

v_gene: TRBV2
abundance: NA
j_gene: TRBJ2-7
d_gene: TRBD2
CDR3aa: CASSVGGDSYEQYF
CDR3nt: TGTGCCAGCAGTGTGGGGGGGGACTCCTACGAGCAGTACTTC

v_gene: TRBV5-4
abundance: few
j_gene: TRBJ1-1
d_gene: TRBD1
CDR3aa: CASSESQGAMNTEAFF
CDR3nt: TGTGCCAGCAGCGAGTCACAGGGGGCAATGAACACTGAAGCTTTCTTT

v_gene: TRBV15
abundance: once
j_gene: TRBJ1-5
d_gene: TRBD1
CDR3aa: CATSSDRVSNQPQHF
CDR3nt: TGTGCCACCAGCAGTGACAGGGTCAGCAATCAGCCCCAGCATTTT

v_gene: TRBV25-1
abundance: NA
j_gene: TRBJ1-6
d_gene: NA
CDR3aa: CASSAVSYNSPLHF
CDR3nt: TGTGCCAGCAGTGCGGTATCCTATAATTCACCCCTCCACTTT

v_gene: TRBV7-2
abundance: NA
j_gene: TRBJ2-7
d_gene: TRBD2
CDR3aa: CASSPPTSGMPREQYF
CDR3nt: TGTGCCAGCAGCCCGCCGACTAGCGGGATGCCTCGGGAGCAGTACTTC

v_gene: TRBV4-1
abundance: NA
j_gene: TRBJ2-5
d_gene: NA
CDR3aa: CASSQGTGTETQYF
CDR3nt: TGCGCCAGCAGCCAAGGGACTGGGACTGAGACCCAGTACTTC